A selection of T cell receptor beta chains follows, all from one sample in a study of shared clonotypes between healthy human individuals. Only in-frame clones appear in the TCRdb table, and some are missing; sequencing was by immunoSEQ multiplex PCR. This table holds millions of clones, roughly 94% found once. The sample was naive CD4+ T cells sorted from blood. The receptor source for this set is a man between 18 and 35 years old in good health. Each CDR3 is given with its conserved first and last residue. A D gene is named only where the DNA matches it firmly. A clone size is listed for some rows: how often the clone was seen (once, few, many), or a class if it is expanded.

D: -
size: -
V: TRBV15
J: TRBJ2-5
CDR3: CATSRGQYIETQYF
DNA: TGTGCCACCAGCAGAGGGCAGTACATAGAGACCCAGTACTTC

D: -
size: many
V: TRBV18
J: TRBJ1-2
CDR3: CASSPPAGTNYGYTF
DNA: TGTGCCAGCTCACCACCTGCTGGGACAAACTATGGCTACACCTTC

D: -
size: -
V: TRBV7-8
J: TRBJ2-3
CDR3: CASSVGNRDTDTQYF
DNA: TGTGCCAGCAGCGTCGGGAACAGGGACACAGATACGCAGTATTTT

D: TRBD1
size: -
V: TRBV2
J: TRBJ1-3
CDR3: CASSERQGAAGNTIYF
DNA: TGTGCCAGCAGTGAACGGCAGGGGGCGGCTGGAAACACCATATATTTT

D: -
size: -
V: TRBV29-1
J: TRBJ1-1
CDR3: CSVEYDSWGTEAFF
DNA: TGCAGCGTTGAATACGACAGTTGGGGGACTGAAGCTTTCTTT

D: -
size: -
V: TRBV9
J: TRBJ1-5
CDR3: CASSPLPHWADQPQHF
DNA: TGTGCCAGCAGCCCCTTACCGCATTGGGCCGATCAGCCCCAGCATTTT

D: TRBD1
size: -
V: TRBV2
J: TRBJ1-3
CDR3: CASGGTASGNTIYF
DNA: TGTGCCAGCGGGGGGACAGCCTCTGGAAACACCATATATTTT

D: -
size: -
V: TRBV9
J: TRBJ2-1
CDR3: CASSDSLGTEQFF
DNA: TGTGCCAGCAGCGATTCCCTAGGAACTGAGCAGTTCTTC

D: -
size: -
V: TRBV4-1
J: TRBJ1-4
CDR3: CASSQIQGNEKLFF
DNA: TGCGCCAGCAGCCAAATCCAGGGCAATGAAAAACTGTTTTTT

D: TRBD2
size: -
V: TRBV27
J: TRBJ2-7
CDR3: CASSFSSGSHSYEQYF
DNA: TGTGCCAGCAGTTTTTCTAGCGGGTCTCACTCCTACGAGCAGTACTTC

D: TRBD2
size: -
V: TRBV6-5
J: TRBJ2-3
CDR3: CASSLGLAGRTDTQYF
DNA: TGTGCCAGCAGTTTGGGACTAGCGGGGCGCACAGATACGCAGTATTTT

D: TRBD2
size: -
V: TRBV6-1
J: TRBJ2-5
CDR3: CASSAGTSVLKTQYF
DNA: TGTGCCAGCAGTGCCGGGACTAGCGTTCTAAAGACCCAGTACTTC

D: TRBD2
size: -
V: TRBV4-3
J: TRBJ2-1
CDR3: CASSQVPSGSGYNEQFF
DNA: TGCGCCAGCAGCCAAGTTCCTAGCGGGTCGGGCTACAATGAGCAGTTCTTC

D: -
size: -
V: TRBV5-1
J: TRBJ2-2
CDR3: CASSLRANTGELFF
DNA: TGCGCCAGCAGCCTCAGAGCGAACACCGGGGAGCTGTTTTTT

D: -
size: -
V: TRBV5-4
J: TRBJ2-2
CDR3: CASSASSNTGELFF
DNA: TGTGCCAGCAGCGCTTCTTCGAACACCGGGGAGCTGTTTTTT

D: TRBD2
size: -
V: TRBV5-1
J: TRBJ2-7
CDR3: CASSLSSGGYEQYF
DNA: TGCGCCAGCAGCTTATCTAGCGGCGGCTACGAGCAGTACTTC

D: -
size: -
V: TRBV4-2
J: TRBJ1-1
CDR3: CASSRDGLLNTEAFF
DNA: TGTGCCAGCAGCCGTGATGGACTTCTGAACACTGAAGCTTTCTTT

D: -
size: -
V: TRBV5-1
J: TRBJ1-2
CDR3: CASSLDGGYGYTF
DNA: TGCGCCAGCAGCTTGGACGGGGGCTATGGCTACACCTTC

D: -
size: -
V: TRBV4-1
J: TRBJ2-1
CDR3: CASSQPRYADEQFF
DNA: TGCGCCAGCAGCCAACCTCGTTACGCCGATGAGCAGTTCTTC

D: -
size: once
V: TRBV30
J: TRBJ2-7
CDR3: CAWSVLGGEQYF
DNA: TGTGCCTGGAGTGTACTTGGGGGCGAGCAGTACTTC

D: TRBD1
size: -
V: TRBV5-1
J: TRBJ1-2
CDR3: CASSLALGQGFYTF
DNA: TGCGCCAGCAGCTTGGCCCTGGGACAGGGGTTCTACACCTTC

D: -
size: -
V: TRBV6-9
J: TRBJ1-1
CDR3: CASSWGPGHHMNTEAFF
DNA: TGTGCCAGCAGTTGGGGCCCGGGACACCACATGAACACTGAAGCTTTCTTT

D: -
size: -
V: TRBV5-1
J: TRBJ2-1
CDR3: CASSLDARPSYNEQFF
DNA: TGCGCCAGCAGCTTGGATGCAAGACCCTCCTACAATGAGCAGTTCTTC

D: -
size: -
V: TRBV12-5
J: TRBJ2-7
CDR3: CASGFDRRDPSYEQYF
DNA: TGTGCTAGTGGTTTTGACAGGAGGGATCCCTCCTACGAGCAGTACTTC

D: -
size: -
V: TRBV7-2
J: TRBJ2-2
CDR3: CASSFRPGTRELFF
DNA: TGTGCCAGCAGCTTCCGTCCGGGAACCAGGGAGCTGTTTTTT

D: TRBD1
size: once
V: TRBV7-9
J: TRBJ1-1
CDR3: CASSSRQGGTEAFF
DNA: TGTGCCAGCAGCTCCAGACAGGGAGGCACTGAAGCTTTCTTT

D: TRBD1
size: -
V: TRBV7-2
J: TRBJ1-2
CDR3: CASSVTGGVGYTF
DNA: TGTGCCAGCAGTGTTACAGGGGGCGTAGGCTACACCTTC

D: TRBD1
size: once
V: TRBV2
J: TRBJ1-4
CDR3: CASSQRQGTNEKLFF
DNA: TGTGCCAGCAGTCAAAGACAGGGAACTAATGAAAAACTGTTTTTT

D: -
size: -
V: TRBV9
J: TRBJ2-7
CDR3: CASSVPTGPQGVEQYF
DNA: TGTGCCAGCAGCGTACCGACCGGGCCACAGGGAGTGGAGCAGTACTTC

D: -
size: -
V: TRBV6-1
J: TRBJ2-7
CDR3: CASSEEYGTYEQYF
DNA: TGTGCCAGCAGTGAAGAATACGGCACCTACGAGCAGTACTTC

D: -
size: -
V: TRBV5-4
J: TRBJ1-2
CDR3: CASSLEGSYTF
DNA: TGTGCCAGCAGCTTGGAAGGAAGCTACACCTTC

D: -
size: -
V: TRBV4-1
J: TRBJ2-7
CDR3: CASSQKGRGYEQYF
DNA: TGCGCCAGCAGCCAAAAGGGCCGAGGCTACGAGCAGTACTTC

D: -
size: -
V: TRBV5-1
J: TRBJ2-1
CDR3: CASSLGYSEQFF
DNA: TGCGCCAGCAGCTTGGGGTATTCTGAGCAGTTCTTC

D: -
size: -
V: TRBV2
J: TRBJ1-4
CDR3: CASQGLGGATNEKLFF
DNA: TGTGCCAGCCAGGGATTGGGAGGGGCAACTAATGAAAAACTGTTTTTT

D: TRBD1
size: -
V: TRBV5-1
J: TRBJ2-2
CDR3: CASSLGQGVPGELFF
DNA: TGCGCCAGCAGCCTGGGACAGGGGGTCCCCGGGGAGCTGTTTTTT

D: TRBD1
size: once
V: TRBV4-1
J: TRBJ2-3
CDR3: CASSADRARLDTQYF
DNA: TGCGCCAGCAGCGCGGACAGGGCACGTCTAGATACGCAGTATTTT

D: -
size: -
V: TRBV19
J: TRBJ1-5
CDR3: CASSINGPYSNQPQHF
DNA: TGTGCCAGTAGTATAAACGGGCCATATAGCAATCAGCCCCAGCATTTT

D: -
size: few
V: TRBV6-1
J: TRBJ2-5
CDR3: CASRGLNQETQYF
DNA: TGTGCCAGCAGGGGACTGAATCAAGAGACCCAGTACTTC

D: TRBD2
size: once
V: TRBV7-2
J: TRBJ2-2
CDR3: CASSSDRLAGETGELFF
DNA: TGTGCCAGCAGCTCCGACCGACTAGCGGGAGAGACCGGGGAGCTGTTTTTT

D: -
size: -
V: TRBV9
J: TRBJ2-7
CDR3: CASSVDSSGREQYF
DNA: TGTGCCAGCAGCGTAGACAGTAGCGGTAGGGAGCAGTACTTC

D: -
size: -
V: TRBV13
J: TRBJ2-7
CDR3: CASSLAPDFSYEQYF
DNA: TGTGCCAGCAGCTTAGCCCCCGACTTCTCCTACGAGCAGTACTTC

D: -
size: -
V: TRBV7-9
J: TRBJ1-3
CDR3: CASSSTGTGNTIYF
DNA: TGTGCCAGCAGCTCGACAGGAACTGGAAACACCATATATTTT

D: -
size: -
V: TRBV25-1
J: TRBJ1-2
CDR3: CASSDAGSGGYTF
DNA: TGTGCCAGCAGTGATGCCGGGTCGGGTGGCTACACCTTC

D: -
size: -
V: TRBV5-1
J: TRBJ1-1
CDR3: CASSSTPGVGTEAFF
DNA: TGCGCCAGCAGCTCTACCCCGGGGGTAGGCACTGAAGCTTTCTTT

D: -
size: -
V: TRBV4-1
J: TRBJ2-1
CDR3: CASSQGGPRQSEQFF
DNA: TGCGCCAGCAGCCAGGGGGGACCCCGGCAGTCTGAGCAGTTCTTC

D: -
size: -
V: TRBV6-5
J: TRBJ1-2
CDR3: CASTRGTNYGYTF
DNA: TGTGCCAGCACGCGAGGGACCAACTATGGCTACACCTTC